This TCR beta chain was sequenced in a study of post-analysis software for immune sequencing data. Overall study results and limits: Significantly lower normalized Chao1 diversity was found in patients with multiple sclerosis relative to controls. Samples made in the same batch grouped tightly together by F measure. There were several TRBV segments more frequent in patients than controls, and TRBV5-6, TRBV5-1 and TRBV20-1 were among them.

This clonotype was counted between two and nine times. Its cognate antigen is unknown. Unique molecular identifiers tagged the TCR beta cDNA libraries. Input populations of roughly 1 to 11 million T cells gave rise to 500,000 or so cDNA molecules. TCRdb re-called the PCR reads through MiXCR, storing one row per CDR3 protein. The sample lists about 570,000 distinct CDR3 sequences; roughly 34% were seen once. Germline-derived CDR1 and CDR2 are MNHEY and SVGAGI. V lost 2 bases and J 6 bases, leaving 17 bases between the germline ends. The CDR3 totals 16 residues. This receptor was taken from a girl under 18 with multiple sclerosis. The chain is built from TRBV6-5 and TRBJ2-1, with D maybe TRBD2 (6 bases). Sequenced material: blood. CDR3 DNA: TGTGCCAGCAGTTACACGGCAGGGACTCCCTCCAATGAGCAGTTCTTC. It specifies CASSYTAGTPSNEQFF.